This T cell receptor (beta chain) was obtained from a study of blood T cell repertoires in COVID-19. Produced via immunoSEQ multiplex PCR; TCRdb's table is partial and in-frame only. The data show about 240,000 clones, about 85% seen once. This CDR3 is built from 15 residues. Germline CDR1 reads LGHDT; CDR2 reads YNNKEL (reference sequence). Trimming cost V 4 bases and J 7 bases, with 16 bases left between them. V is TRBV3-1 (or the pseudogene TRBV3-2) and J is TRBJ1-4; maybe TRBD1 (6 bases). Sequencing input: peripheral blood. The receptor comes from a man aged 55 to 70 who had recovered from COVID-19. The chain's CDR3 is CASSRFGLGGEKLFF. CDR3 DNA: TGTGCCAGCAGCCGATTCGGGTTAGGGGGTGAAAAACTGTTTTTT.